This T cell receptor (beta chain) comes out of a study of PD-1 blockade in classical Hodgkin lymphoma. Time point of the sample: cycle 4 day 1 (C4D1), after more than five weeks of nivolumab. All trial patients relapsed after autologous stem cell transplantation. The CDR3 totals 14 residues. Germline V lookup: CDR1 SGDLS, CDR2 YYNGEE. V was trimmed by 1 base and J by 8 bases, leaving 12 bases between them. Using immunoSEQ multiplex PCR, the repertoire was profiled, and TCRdb retains in-frame clones only, with some absent. The data hold around 13,000 clones, with roughly 80% observed a single time. This clonotype was sampled from a human donor with classical Hodgkin lymphoma. This sequence joins TRBV9 and TRBJ2-2; no clear D. Here the sequenced sample was peripheral blood mononuclear cells (PBMCs), taken before the fourth cycle of nivolumab. The CDR3, as DNA: TGTGCCAGCAGCGTAACTGGTGCTCGGGGGGAGCTGTTTTTT. Protein sequence: CASSVTGARGELFF.